These 31 T cell receptor beta chains originate from one sample sequenced in a study of blood T cell repertoires in COVID-19. The table came from immunoSEQ multiplex PCR; TCRdb's copy has only in-frame clones and leaves some out. The table lists just under 95,000 clones, over 70% of them singletons, with 19% in the top ten. The sample consisted of peripheral blood. These receptors all come from a human donor in a cohort sampled during active COVID-19.

The CDR3 DNA follows: TGCGCCAGCAGCTTGGCCGGCAGGGGCTACGAGCAGTACTTC. Translated, it gives CASSLAGRGYEQYF. The chain is built from TRBV5-1 and TRBJ2-7, with TRBD1 as a possible D gene (6 bases). The germline V gene encodes CDR1 SGHRS and CDR2 YFSETQ. This CDR3 has 14 residues. V lost 0 bases, J lost 3 bases, and 10 bases lay in between. Full variable domain (remainder filled in from reference TRBV5-1 and TRBJ2-7): KAGVTQTPRYLIKTRGQQVTLSCSPISGHRSVSWYQQTPGQGLQFLFEYFSETQRNKGNFPGRFSGRQFSNSRSEMNVSTLELGDSALYLCASSLAGRGYEQYFGPGTRLTVT.

The rearrangement joins TRBV7-2 to TRBJ2-2; the match to TRBD1 covers 7 bases. The germline V gene has CDR1 SGHTA and CDR2 FQGNSA. Trimming cost V 0 bases and J 4 bases; bases outside gene matches: 14. This CDR3 is 19 amino acids long. CDR3 sequence reads: CASSLASRWRQGPTGELFF. CDR3 coding DNA: TGTGCCAGCAGCTTAGCGTCTAGGTGGAGACAGGGACCCACCGGGGAGCTGTTTTTT. The full variable domain, its missing parts supplied by reference TRBV7-2 and TRBJ2-2, is GAGVSQSPSNKVTEKGKDVELRCDPISGHTALYWYRQSLGQGLEFLIYFQGNSAPDKSGLPSDRFSAERTGGSVSTLTIQRTQQEDSAVYLCASSLASRWRQGPTGELFFGEGSRLTVL.

The V and J genes are TRBV5-1 and TRBJ1-2; 8 nucleotides match TRBD1. The CDR3 runs to 14 residues. Germline V lookup: CDR1 SGHRS, CDR2 YFSETQ. V was clipped by 4 bases and J by 4 bases; unmatched bases: 6. The CDR3 DNA follows: TGCGCCAGCAGCGAGGGGACAGGTCTCTATGGCTACACCTTC. It is translated as CASSEGTGLYGYTF.

The chain joins TRBV3-1 (or the pseudogene TRBV3-2) to TRBJ2-7; 8 bases agree with TRBD1. CDR3 size: 15 residues. V shed 0 bases and J 6 bases; nucleotides not matched to a gene: 7. Germline lookup yields CDR1 LGHDT and CDR2 YNNKEL (reference sequence). The chain's CDR3 is CASSQEWQGASEQYF. In nucleotides, the CDR3 is TGTGCCAGCAGCCAAGAATGGCAGGGGGCGAGCGAGCAGTACTTC.

The J gene is TRBJ2-3, the V gene TRBV7-3; 12 bases fit TRBD2. Germline V lookup: CDR1 SGHTA, CDR2 FQGTGA. J was trimmed by 7 bases and V by 7 bases; bases with no gene match: 9. This CDR3 spans 15 amino acids. The CDR3 DNA reads as TGTGCCAGCACCTTGACTAGCGGGAGAGGATATACGCAGTATTTT. This translates into CASTLTSGRGYTQYF.

The chain joins TRBV7-9 to TRBJ2-7, with D tentatively TRBD1 (7 bases). CDR1 SEHNR and CDR2 FQNEAQ come from the germline V gene (reference sequence). Trimming removed 3 bases from V and 2 bases from J, with 14 bases in between. This CDR3 is 15 amino acids long. CDR3 DNA: TGTGCCAGCAGCTTGGCTGGGGGGACAGCCTACGAGCAGTACTTC. This gives the protein CASSLAGGTAYEQYF.

This clone has a single count. The genes are TRBV11-2 and TRBJ2-5; no reliable D call. Per germline, CDR1 SGHAT and CDR2 FQNNGV. The CDR3 has 14 amino acids. Trimming stripped 3 bases from V and 4 bases from J, with 12 bases between. CDR3 DNA sequence: TGTGCCAGCAGCTTGTCCACGAACGGAGAGACCCAGTACTTC. Its translation: CASSLSTNGETQYF.

The chain carries TRBV9 and TRBJ2-1; 7 bases match TRBD2. CDR3 size: 19 residues. Germline V gene sequence: CDR1 SGDLS, CDR2 YYNGEE. V lost 3 bases and J lost 7; bases outside the gene matches: 22. The chain's CDR3 is CASSDPIQRREPGGNEQFF. The DNA for the CDR3 is TGTGCCAGCAGCGACCCAATCCAACGGCGGGAGCCTGGGGGGAATGAGCAGTTCTTC. Full variable domain (missing parts from reference TRBV9 and TRBJ2-1): DSGVTQTPKHLITATGQRVTLRCSPRSGDLSVYWYQQSLDQGLQFLIQYYNGEERAKGNILERFSAQQFPDLHSELNLSSLELGDSALYFCASSDPIQRREPGGNEQFFGPGTRLTVL.

This chain joins TRBV7-6 and TRBJ2-7, with TRBD1 matching over 12 bases. Germline loops: CDR1 SGHVS, CDR2 FNYEAQ. The CDR3 covers 15 residues. The J segment lost 4 bases and the V segment lost 1 base, leaving 2 bases of the junction unmatched. The CDR3 bases are TGTGCCAGCAGCTTAGGGGACAGGGGGCTGTACGAGCAGTACTTC. Translation gives CASSLGDRGLYEQYF.

This clone was seen a handful of times. The chain links TRBV3-1 (or the pseudogene TRBV3-2) to TRBJ1-2, with TRBD1 matching 7 bases. Per germline, CDR1 LGHDT and CDR2 YNNKEL (reference sequence). The CDR3 is made up of 15 amino acids. Unmatched junction bases numbered 7, after V lost 0 bases and J lost 6 bases. CDR3 amino acids: CASSQDRQGINGYTF. The CDR3 nucleotides read TGTGCCAGCAGCCAAGATAGACAGGGCATAAATGGCTACACCTTC.

The chain has TRBV6-5 and TRBJ2-1; D possibly corresponds to TRBD2 (6 bases). The CDR3 consists of 15 residues. Per the germline V gene, CDR1 is MNHEY and CDR2 is SVGAGI. V lost 7 bases, J lost 7 bases, and 20 bases lay in between. The CDR3 region has the DNA TGTGCCAGCATTGGTTTACGGGAGATAGGGAATGAGCAGTTCTTC. Translating it yields CASIGLREIGNEQFF.

The J gene is TRBJ1-2, the V gene TRBV9; unclear D gene. Deletions cut 0 bases from V and 4 bases from J, with 10 bases between. This CDR3 has 14 residues. Looked up from germline, CDR1 is SGDLS and CDR2 is YYNGEE. The CDR3 protein is CASSVALLSYGYTF. The CDR3 nucleotides are TGTGCCAGCAGCGTAGCTCTCCTTTCCTATGGCTACACCTTC. The whole variable domain, filled in from reference TRBV9 and TRBJ1-2, reads DSGVTQTPKHLITATGQRVTLRCSPRSGDLSVYWYQQSLDQGLQFLIQYYNGEERAKGNILERFSAQQFPDLHSELNLSSLELGDSALYFCASSVALLSYGYTFGSGTRLTVV.

The V gene is TRBV28, the J gene TRBJ2-2; 8 bases fit TRBD1. The CDR3 runs 18 residues. Losses at the gene ends were 5 bases for V and 5 bases for J; bases not matched to a gene: 16. Germline V gene lookup returns CDR1 MDHEN and CDR2 SYDVKM. The CDR3 protein is CASSLLTRGRLRTGELFF. In DNA form, the CDR3 reads TGTGCCAGCAGTCTACTTACCAGGGGGCGGTTACGGACCGGGGAGCTGTTTTTT.

The rearrangement joins TRBV3-1 (or the pseudogene TRBV3-2) to TRBJ2-7; 7 bases align to TRBD2. This CDR3 has 13 residues. The V gene end was trimmed by 1 base and the J gene end by 6 bases; junction bases not matched to a gene: 3. The germline gives CDR1 LGHDT, CDR2 YNNKEL (reference sequence). The CDR3 spells CASSQAGGGEQYF. CDR3 nucleotides: TGTGCCAGCAGCCAAGCGGGAGGTGGCGAGCAGTACTTC.

This chain uses TRBV4-1 with TRBJ2-5, with 7 bases identical to TRBD1. The ends lost 3 bases at V and 0 bases at J; junction bases unmatched: 4. This CDR3 region has 15 residues. Germline assignment: CDR1 MGHRA and CDR2 YSYEKL. The CDR3 sequence: CASSQLGTDQETQYF. CDR3 nucleotides: TGCGCCAGCAGCCAGCTAGGGACAGACCAAGAGACCCAGTACTTC.

The V call is TRBV7-9, the J call TRBJ2-7; D unresolved. The V end lost 2 bases, the J end lost 6 bases, and 11 bases lay between the germline ends. CDR3 length: 13 amino acids. Germline lookup yields CDR1 SEHNR and CDR2 FQNEAQ (reference sequence). The CDR3 here is CASSLRSLPEQYF. CDR3 bases: TGTGCCAGCAGCTTACGGTCCCTTCCCGAGCAGTACTTC.

The rearrangement links TRBV5-1 to TRBJ1-1; D not resolved. Per the germline V gene, CDR1 is SGHRS and CDR2 is YFSETQ. The CDR3 spans 14 residues. The germline V and J ends were trimmed by 4 bases and 1 base, with 11 bases remaining between them. This CDR3 is CASSLQAENTEAFF. CDR3 coding DNA: TGCGCCAGCAGCCTGCAGGCTGAGAACACTGAAGCTTTCTTT. Full variable domain (missing parts from reference TRBV5-1 and TRBJ1-1): KAGVTQTPRYLIKTRGQQVTLSCSPISGHRSVSWYQQTPGQGLQFLFEYFSETQRNKGNFPGRFSGRQFSNSRSEMNVSTLELGDSALYLCASSLQAENTEAFFGQGTRLTVV.

The genes are TRBV29-1 and TRBJ2-7, with 7 positions matching TRBD1. J gave up 5 bases and V 6 bases, and 7 bases lay outside the gene matches. The CDR3 is 12 residues long. Per the germline V gene, CDR1 is SQVTM and CDR2 is ANQGSEA. This CDR3 reads CSVPGQVDEQYF. CDR3 in DNA: TGCAGCGTGCCCGGACAGGTCGACGAGCAGTACTTC.

The CDR3 spells CASSQEPRGPYNEQFF. The CDR3 bases are TGTGCCAGCAGCCAAGAACCCAGGGGGCCATACAATGAGCAGTTCTTC. This chain links TRBV3-1 (or the pseudogene TRBV3-2) with TRBJ2-1, with 8 bases fitting TRBD1. V dropped 0 bases and J dropped 4; count of bases not matched to a gene: 5. This CDR3 region has 16 residues. Germline V gives CDR1 LGHDT, CDR2 YNNKEL (reference sequence).

The chain couples TRBV4-2 to TRBJ2-7; TRBD1 agrees at 11 bases. CDR1 and CDR2 from the germline V gene are LGHNA and YNFKEQ. With V trimmed by 0 bases and J by 7 bases, 11 bases remained unmatched. CDR3 size: 17 residues. The CDR3 region is CASSQDGPGQGAGEQYF. CDR3 DNA: TGTGCCAGCAGCCAAGATGGCCCCGGACAGGGGGCGGGAGAGCAGTACTTC.

The V call is TRBV30, the J call TRBJ2-5, with 8 bases that match TRBD2. The CDR3 has 17 amino acids. Germline V CDR1 and CDR2: GTSNPN, SVGIG (reference sequence). J was trimmed by 1 base and V by 3 bases; bases with no gene match: 13. The CDR3 is CAWSPGVAGPLQETQYF. Written as DNA, the CDR3 is TGTGCCTGGAGCCCAGGGGTAGCGGGACCGCTCCAAGAGACCCAGTACTTC.

This clone was counted once. V gene TRBV19 combines with J gene TRBJ1-3, with TRBD1 matching over 8 bases. With 5 bases clipped from V and 8 bases from J, the junction kept 8 bases outside the gene matches. CDR1 LNHDA and CDR2 SQIVND come from the germline V gene (reference sequence). This CDR3 region has 14 residues. For the CDR3, the DNA is TGTGCCAGTAGTTTTTCGGCACAGGGGGACACCATATATTTT. The encoded protein is CASSFSAQGDTIYF.

The rearrangement links TRBV20-1 to TRBJ1-5; D possibly corresponds to TRBD1 (6 bases). This CDR3 has 15 residues. Germline V CDR1 and CDR2: DFQATT, SNEGSKA (reference sequence). V was pared by 6 bases and J by 3 bases, with 18 bases between. The CDR3 loop reads CSASSGTPVNQPQHF. In DNA form, the CDR3 reads TGCAGTGCGAGTTCCGGGACACCAGTCAATCAGCCCCAGCATTTT.

This clone has only one observation. The gene calls are TRBV7-9 and TRBJ2-3; D gene uncertain. The V end lost 4 bases, the J end lost 2 bases, and 4 bases lay between the germline ends. This CDR3 spans 12 amino acids. The germline CDR1 and CDR2 sequences are SEHNR and FQNEAQ (reference sequence). DNA for the CDR3: TGTGCCAGCAGCTCTACCACAGATACGCAGTATTTT. Its translation is CASSSTTDTQYF. Full variable domain (rest looked up from reference TRBV7-9 and TRBJ2-3): DTGVSQNPRHKITKRGQNVTFRCDPISEHNRLYWYRQTLGQGPEFLTYFQNEAQLEKSRLLSDRFSAERPKGSFSTLEIQRTEQGDSAMYLCASSSTTDTQYFGPGTRLTVL.

V gene TRBV18 combines with J gene TRBJ2-2; D is uncertain. CDR1 and CDR2 (germline): KGHSH, LQKENI. This CDR3 has 14 residues. Between the trimmed V and J ends, which lost 2 bases and 2 bases, there was a span of 6 bases. The CDR3 loop reads CASSPGRNTGELFF. The CDR3 DNA sequence: TGTGCCAGCTCACCAGGGCGTAACACCGGGGAGCTGTTTTTT.

About this clone itself: Its ends do not fully match the called genes, so a read error is possible. The chain recombines TRBV15 with TRBJ2-7; 10 nucleotides line up with TRBD1. This CDR3 has 14 amino acids. The germline V gene has CDR1 LNHNV and CDR2 YYDKDF (reference sequence). CDR3 coding DNA: TGTGCCACCAGCAGAGATGGTGGGACAGGGGTAAAACTCTTC. Translating gives CATSRDGGTGVKLF. The complete variable domain, with remaining parts taken from reference TRBV15 and TRBJ2-7, reads DAMVIQNPRYQVTQFGKPVTLSCSQTLNHNVMYWYQQKSSQAPKLLFHYYDKDFNNEADTPDNFQSRRPNTSFCFLDIRSPGLGDTAMYLCATSRDGGTGVKLFGPGTRLTVT.

The rearrangement joins TRBV10-2 to TRBJ2-7; 11 positions match TRBD2. Germline loops: CDR1 WSHSY, CDR2 SAAADI. The CDR3 is made up of 16 amino acids. V was pared by 6 bases and J by 5 bases, with 12 bases of the junction left unmatched. CDR3 nucleotides: TGCGCCAGCAGGGCCCCTACAACTAGCGGGAGAAACGAGCAGTACTTC. Protein product: CASRAPTTSGRNEQYF.

In its sample, this clone was seen a few times. The sample holds other DNA sequences that translate to the same CDR3. The chain recombines TRBV9 with TRBJ2-6, with a weak D call TRBD1 (6 bases). The CDR3 is 16 residues long. V lost 4 bases and J 0 bases, leaving 11 bases between the germline ends. Germline lookup yields CDR1 SGDLS and CDR2 YYNGEE. Here the CDR3 DNA reads TGTGCCAGCAGCTCTGACAGGTCCTCTGGGGCCAACGTCCTGACTTTC. Translating gives CASSSDRSSGANVLTF.

The chain recombines TRBV6-6 with TRBJ2-6; 9 bases line up with TRBD1. Germline CDR1 and CDR2: MNHNY and SVGAGI (reference sequence). The CDR3 extends over 15 amino acids. The V segment lost 7 bases and the J segment 4 bases; nucleotides outside the gene matches: 5. CDR3 nucleotide sequence: TGTGCCAGCACCTTACAGGGGGCAGGGGCCAACGTCCTGACTTTC. Protein sequence: CASTLQGAGANVLTF.

The V gene is TRBV7-9, the J gene TRBJ1-1; D is perhaps TRBD1 (5 bases). The CDR3 extends over 15 amino acids. Trimming took 4 bases from V and 5 from J, leaving 17 bases between them. CDR1 and CDR2 from the germline V gene are SEHNR and FQNEAQ (reference sequence). CDR3 DNA: TGTGCCAGCAGCTCCCGGGGGACCTGGGGGACTGAAGCTTTCTTT. It codes for CASSSRGTWGTEAFF.

The chain combines TRBV19 with TRBJ2-7, with TRBD1 identical over 8 bases. The ends lost 9 bases at V and 2 bases at J; junction bases unmatched: 12. The CDR3 loop spans 15 amino acids. The germline V gene has CDR1 LNHDA and CDR2 SQIVND (reference sequence). The CDR3 bases are TGTGCCAGCGCCACTCCGACAGGGGTTCCCTACGAGCAGTACTTC. It specifies CASATPTGVPYEQYF.